These T cell receptor beta chains were read from a single sample in a study of T cell responses to AZD1222 COVID-19 vaccine. Repertoires were generated with immunoSEQ multiplex PCR, while TCRdb's copy carries only in-frame clones and drops some. The data hold 45,000 to 55,000 clones, with 70% to 90% observed a single time. The source material was peripheral blood, sampled 28 days after the second AZD1222 dose. The receptors here all came from an adult who received the AZD1222 COVID-19 vaccine. Each CDR3 is given with its conserved first and last residue. D genes are given only for firm matches. Clone size is stated in some rows and not others, as once, few, many or a class when expanded.

D gene: .; clone size: .; V gene: TRBV29-1; J gene: TRBJ2-6; CDR3 DNA: TGCAGCGTCCCCCGGGACGGACTTTTCTCTGGGGCCAACGTCCTGACTTTC; CDR3 protein: CSVPRDGLFSGANVLTF
D gene: .; clone size: .; V gene: TRBV4-1; J gene: TRBJ1-2; CDR3 DNA: TGCGCCAGCAGCCAAGTAACGGGGGATAACTATGGCTACACCTTC; CDR3 protein: CASSQVTGDNYGYTF
D gene: .; clone size: .; V gene: TRBV7-2; J gene: TRBJ2-7; CDR3 DNA: TGTGCCAGCAGCTCAGGGGGTCCGGGAGGTATCCACGAGCAGTACTTC; CDR3 protein: CASSSGGPGGIHEQYF
D gene: .; clone size: .; V gene: TRBV10-3; J gene: TRBJ2-1; CDR3 DNA: TGTGCCATCAGGGACAGCCCCTCCTACAATGAGCAGTTCTTC; CDR3 protein: CAIRDSPSYNEQFF
D gene: .; clone size: .; V gene: TRBV28; J gene: TRBJ2-7; CDR3 DNA: TGTGCCAGCAGTTTTCCCGATCTCGTGGGCGGGATCTCCTACGAGCAGTACTTC; CDR3 protein: CASSFPDLVGGISYEQYF
D gene: TRBD2; clone size: .; V gene: TRBV12-5; J gene: TRBJ2-7; CDR3 DNA: TGTGCTAGTGGTTTGCAGGGAGGGAGCTACGAGCAGTACTTC; CDR3 protein: CASGLQGGSYEQYF
D gene: .; clone size: once; V gene: TRBV3-1/TRBV3-2; J gene: TRBJ2-2; CDR3 DNA: TGTGCCAGCAGCCGCGTTGGAGGGGCCACCGGGGAGCTGTTTTTT; CDR3 protein: CASSRVGGATGELFF
D gene: .; clone size: few; V gene: TRBV24-1; J gene: TRBJ2-5; CDR3 DNA: TGTGCCACCAGTGAGCGGGGACAAGAGACCCAGTACTTC; CDR3 protein: CATSERGQETQYF
D gene: TRBD2; clone size: .; V gene: TRBV13; J gene: TRBJ2-6; CDR3 DNA: TGTGCCAGCACCTTAGGACTAGCGGGAGCCCCCTCTGGGGCCAACGTCCTGACTTTC; CDR3 protein: CASTLGLAGAPSGANVLTF
D gene: TRBD1; clone size: once; V gene: TRBV6-5; J gene: TRBJ2-7; CDR3 DNA: TGTGCCAGCAGTTTGGGGACAGGGCGTTTCGAGCAGTACTTC; CDR3 protein: CASSLGTGRFEQYF
D gene: TRBD1; clone size: .; V gene: TRBV2; J gene: TRBJ1-2; CDR3 DNA: TGTGCCAGCAGTGCATACTGGGACAGGGCGAACGCTAACTATGGCTACACCTTC; CDR3 protein: CASSAYWDRANANYGYTF